This T cell receptor (beta chain) was sequenced for a study of T-cell memory formation after mild COVID-19. Study context: The study found TCR clusters largely donor specific. Study-wide results and caveats: Clones shrinking from day 15 to 85 showed even CD4/CD8 mixes; later expanders tilted CD4+. Mainly CM and EM harbored the contracting CD4+ clones; mainly EMRA harbored the CD8+ ones. Second-wave clones that peaked on day 37 lacked confirmed SARS-CoV-2 specificity.

The CDR3 spans 14 residues. V lost 0 bases and J lost 0, with 6 bases in between. CDR1 is GTSNPN and CDR2 is SVGIG in the germline V gene (reference sequence). Concerning this clonotype: No antigen is known for it.

MiXCR, run by TCRdb on the 5' RACE reads, gives a single entry per CDR3 protein. This sample has roughly 450,000 distinct CDR3 sequences, with over 15% found just once. Sequenced material: PBMCs or a T cell subset sorted from them (not recorded which). The TCR sequence derives from an adult woman who had mild COVID-19 (a few samples of this study predate the infection). Cell type and time point are not known. The chain uses TRBV30 and TRBJ1-5; D gene uncertain. The CDR3: CAWSVSVSNQPQHF. DNA of the CDR3: TGTGCCTGGAGTGTTTCTGTTAGCAATCAGCCCCAGCATTTT.